The 13 T cell receptor beta chains below all came from one sample that was sequenced in a study of regulatory T cells in long-lasting Graves disease. The TCR beta library used iRepertoire HTBI primers with Arm-PCR amplification of CDR3. TCRdb reprocessed the multiplex PCR reads with MiXCR, giving one entry per CDR3 protein. The sample has some 350,000 distinct CDR3 sequences, 15% to 20% seen once. The time point: newly diagnosed GD, antithyroid drugs for less than 3 months. With RNA extracted from PBMCs as input, the TCR library was made. This same sample was also taken into another study, of T cells in Graves' hyperthyroidism and ophthalmopathy.

This material consisted of peripheral blood mononuclear cells (PBMCs), taken at new diagnosis, from a patient treated with antithyroid drugs. These receptors were taken from a woman between 18 and 30 years old with Graves disease.

The V and J genes are TRBV6-1 and TRBJ2-6; 10 bases match TRBD1. Germline-derived CDR1 and CDR2 are MNHNS and SASEGT. This CDR3 has 21 amino acids. J gave up 0 bases and V 4 bases, and 15 bases lay outside the gene matches. As DNA, the CDR3 is TGTGCCAGCAGTGCCCAGGGACGGGACAGGGGCTATGGCTCTGGGGCCAACGTCCTGACTTTC. Protein product: CASSAQGRDRGYGSGANVLTF.

This clonotype was counted only a few times. This chain uses TRBV15 with TRBJ1-4; the match to TRBD1 covers 9 bases. This CDR3 region has 16 residues. Germline loops: CDR1 LNHNV, CDR2 YYDKDF (reference sequence). J was trimmed by 7 bases and V by 2 bases; bases with no gene match: 8. DNA of the CDR3: TGTGCCACCAGCAGACTTCCGGGACAGGGAGGTGAAAAACTGTTTTTT. Its protein is CATSRLPGQGGEKLFF.

V and J are TRBV27 and TRBJ2-6; D possibly corresponds to TRBD1 (5 bases). V lost 4 bases to trimming and J lost 0 bases, with 19 bases between them. Germline V gives CDR1 MNHEY, CDR2 SMNVEV (reference sequence). This CDR3 has 19 residues. DNA for the CDR3: TGTGCCAGCAGTTCATTTGGGCCAGGGCAGTTCTCTGGGGCCAACGTCCTGACTTTC. This sequence encodes CASSSFGPGQFSGANVLTF.

About this clonotype itself: It may be a read error: a sequence one base away is much more abundant. This chain joins TRBV5-1 and TRBJ2-1; possible D gene TRBD1, 5 bases. Between the trimmed V and J ends, which lost 0 bases and 3 bases, there was a span of 7 bases. CDR3 length: 14 amino acids. Germline V gene data show CDR1 as SGHRS and CDR2 as YFSETQ. The DNA for the CDR3 is TGCGCCAGCAGCTTGGGACAGTTCTACAATGAGCAGTTCTTC. This codes for CASSLGQFYNEQFF.

In this sample, this clonotype turned up many times. The chain uses TRBV12-3 or TRBV12-4 and TRBJ1-5, with 7 bases identical to TRBD1. V dropped 5 bases and J dropped 0; count of bases not matched to a gene: 7. This CDR3 region has 16 residues. This CDR3 reads CASSPSGQVSNQPQHF. CDR3 bases: TGTGCCAGCAGTCCAAGCGGACAGGTTAGCAATCAGCCCCAGCATTTT.

In this sample, this clonotype turned up many times. The V call is TRBV11-2, the J call TRBJ2-7; no clear D gene. Trimming removed 2 bases at V and 0 bases at J, with 8 bases between. The CDR3 is 14 amino acids. Germline V gives CDR1 SGHAT, CDR2 FQNNGV. CDR3 protein: CASSLSIGSYEQYF. CDR3 DNA: TGTGCCAGCAGCTTAAGTATTGGCTCCTACGAGCAGTACTTC.

This clonotype turned up a few times. The DNA of the CDR3 is TGTGCCAGCAGCGCGGGCGTGCTAGCGGGGAGCACAGATACGCAGTATTTT. Residues: CASSAGVLAGSTDTQYF. V usage is TRBV7-9 and J usage is TRBJ2-3; 9 bases are a match to TRBD2. The CDR3 loop spans 17 amino acids. Unmatched junction bases numbered 9, after V lost 5 bases and J lost 0 bases. The germline gives CDR1 SEHNR, CDR2 FQNEAQ (reference sequence).

This clonotype was seen many times. The chain links TRBV19 to TRBJ2-1; D might be TRBD1 or TRBD2, each matching 6 bases. Germline V gene lookup returns CDR1 LNHDA and CDR2 SQIVND (reference sequence). Deletions cut 4 bases from V and 2 bases from J, with 9 bases between. CDR3 length: 14 amino acids. In DNA form, the CDR3 reads TGTGCCAGTAGTACGGGGGCCACCTACAATGAGCAGTTCTTC. It translates to CASSTGATYNEQFF.

Many counts were recorded for this clonotype. CDR3 residues: CASSSRRTSYQETQYF. CDR3 coding DNA: TGTGCCAGCAGTTCACGCCGGACCAGTTACCAAGAGACCCAGTACTTC. The chain uses TRBV28 and TRBJ2-5; no firm D call. With 4 bases removed from V and 0 bases from J, the gap between germline ends came to 15 bases. The CDR3 consists of 16 residues. Germline CDR1 MDHEN, CDR2 SYDVKM.

In this sample, this clonotype turned up many times. This rearrangement joins TRBV28 to TRBJ1-5; 7 nucleotides agree with TRBD1. V was clipped by 1 base and J by 0 bases; unmatched bases: 0. The CDR3 is made up of 15 amino acids. Germline V CDR1 and CDR2: MDHEN, SYDVKM. CDR3 loop: CASSLYRGSNQPQHF. Written as DNA, the CDR3 is TGTGCCAGCAGTTTATACAGGGGTAGCAATCAGCCCCAGCATTTT. Full variable domain (missing parts from reference TRBV28 and TRBJ1-5): DVKVTQSSRYLVKRTGEKVFLECVQDMDHENMFWYRQDPGLGLRLIYFSYDVKMKEKGDIPEGYSVSREKKERFSLILESASTNQTSMYLCASSLYRGSNQPQHFGDGTRLSIL.

There are a few counts of this clonotype. The V and J genes are TRBV20-1 and TRBJ2-7; 9 nucleotides align to TRBD1. Germline V gene sequence: CDR1 DFQATT, CDR2 SNEGSKA (reference sequence). This CDR3 is 14 amino acids long. V lost 6 bases, J lost 3 bases, and 9 bases stayed unmatched. CDR3 loop: CSAAGTGFFYEQYF. The CDR3, as DNA: TGCAGTGCCGCCGGGACAGGGTTTTTCTACGAGCAGTACTTC.

The sample holds many counts of this clonotype. V and J are TRBV14 and TRBJ2-1; 9 bases agree with TRBD2. Trimming removed 4 bases from V and 1 base from J; junction bases left unmatched: 11. Germline lookup yields CDR1 SGHDN and CDR2 FVKESK. The CDR3 extends over 18 amino acids. CDR3 sequence: CASSPHLPRGGSYNEQFF. As DNA, the CDR3 is TGTGCCAGCAGCCCTCACCTCCCGCGGGGGGGATCCTACAATGAGCAGTTCTTC.

Concerning this clonotype: Being one base from a much bigger clone, this may be a read error. The chain has TRBV6-1 and TRBJ1-5, with a possible D match to TRBD1 (5 bases). V lost 6 bases and J lost 7, with 16 bases in between. The CDR3 totals 14 residues. CDR1 and CDR2 from the germline V gene are MNHNS and SASEGT. The CDR3 coding sequence is TGTGCCAGCAGGGAACCAGGGACTAGGCAGCCCCAGCATTTT. Protein product: CASREPGTRQPQHF.